Below, 11 T cell receptor beta chains from the same sample are listed, as sequenced in a study of vaccination effects on CD4 cells after COVID-19. No antigen has been assigned to these receptors. It was after 10 days of culture that CD4+ T cells were isolated. The assay was immunoSEQ multiplex PCR, and TCRdb's table has in-frame clones only and misses some. The table includes some 49,000 clones, about 74% detected once. The material was CD4+ T cells from PBMCs cultured without peptide, obtained before COVID-19 vaccination. These receptors originate from a human donor who had a prior SARS-CoV-2 infection.

The chain couples TRBV2 to TRBJ1-5, with D possibly being TRBD1 (6 bases). V was shortened by 2 bases and J by 3 bases, with 8 bases between the two germline ends. Germline CDR1 SNHLY, CDR2 FYNNEI. The CDR3 length is 14 residues. CDR3 residues: CASSERTDNQPQHF. The CDR3, as DNA: TGTGCCAGCAGTGAAAGGACAGACAATCAGCCCCAGCATTTT.

V gene TRBV9 combines with J gene TRBJ2-5; 8 bases are shared with TRBD2. Germline assignment: CDR1 SGDLS and CDR2 YYNGEE. The CDR3 has 14 residues. J lost 6 bases, V lost 4 bases, and 8 bases had no gene match. This CDR3 reads CASSPSGGFKTQYF. The CDR3 bases are TGTGCCAGCAGCCCAAGCGGGGGCTTTAAGACCCAGTACTTC.

This clone was detected once. V and J are TRBV18 and TRBJ2-7; either TRBD1 or TRBD2 may supply D (5 bases each). The germline gives CDR1 KGHSH, CDR2 LQKENI. Trimming took 6 bases from V and 3 from J, leaving 15 bases between them. This CDR3 contains 14 residues. For the CDR3, the DNA is TGTGCCAGCTCCGGGTATAGGGACGGCTACGAGCAGTACTTC. Its translation is CASSGYRDGYEQYF. Supplemented by reference TRBV18 and TRBJ2-7, the full variable domain reads NAGVMQNPRHLVRRRGQEARLRCSPMKGHSHVYWYRQLPEEGLKFMVYLQKENIIDESGMPKERFSAEFPKEGPSILRIQQVVRGDSAAYFCASSGYRDGYEQYFGPGTRLTVT.

This sequence joins TRBV5-1 and TRBJ2-1; TRBD2 agrees at 10 bases. V lost 0 bases, J lost 6 bases, and 9 bases stayed unmatched. Germline loops: CDR1 SGHRS, CDR2 YFSETQ. The CDR3 spans 17 residues. The CDR3 here is CASSLDPGSGRANEQFF. For the CDR3, the DNA is TGCGCCAGCAGCTTGGACCCCGGGAGCGGGAGGGCCAATGAGCAGTTCTTC.

The rearrangement joins TRBV5-1 to TRBJ2-5; tentatively, D is TRBD2 (5 bases). The length of the CDR3 is 13 residues. The V and J ends lost 0 bases and 4 bases respectively, with 7 bases between them. The germline V gene has CDR1 SGHRS and CDR2 YFSETQ. The CDR3 here is CASSLGSGETQYF. CDR3 coding DNA: TGCGCCAGCAGCTTGGGAAGCGGAGAGACCCAGTACTTC. Looking up the rest from reference TRBV5-1 and TRBJ2-5 gives the full variable domain: KAGVTQTPRYLIKTRGQQVTLSCSPISGHRSVSWYQQTPGQGLQFLFEYFSETQRNKGNFPGRFSGRQFSNSRSEMNVSTLELGDSALYLCASSLGSGETQYFGPGTRLLVL.

The chain couples TRBV6-5 to TRBJ1-1; D remains ambiguous. This CDR3 is 15 amino acids long. V dropped 4 bases and J dropped 1 base, with 13 bases sitting between them. Germline CDR1 and CDR2: MNHEY and SVGAGI. CDR3 protein: CASSFLGFSNTEAFF. The CDR3 nucleotides read TGTGCCAGCAGTTTTTTGGGGTTTTCGAACACTGAAGCTTTCTTT.

The rearrangement uses TRBV2 and TRBJ2-3; D is perhaps TRBD1 (5 bases). Trimming shortened V by 7 bases and J by 2 bases, and 10 bases separated the two germline ends. CDR3 size: 13 residues. Per the germline V gene, CDR1 is SNHLY and CDR2 is FYNNEI. The CDR3 sequence: CASKGRDTDTQYF. CDR3 nucleotides: TGTGCCAGCAAGGGCAGGGACACAGATACGCAGTATTTT.

The chain is built from TRBV6-2 or TRBV6-3 and TRBJ1-5; D uncertain. The CDR3 loop spans 13 amino acids. Trimming left V 4 bases short and J 8 bases short, with 12 bases between. Germline-derived CDR1 and CDR2 are MNHEY and SVGEGT. CDR3 amino acids: CASSSWVNEPQHF. CDR3 sequence (DNA): TGTGCCAGCAGTTCTTGGGTTAATGAGCCCCAGCATTTT.

CDR3 in DNA: TGTGCCAGCAGTCCGCATAAGGGGGCTTACTATGGCTACACCTTC. It encodes CASSPHKGAYYGYTF. The chain joins TRBV6-6 to TRBJ1-2; 7 bases agree with TRBD1. V lost 5 bases and J lost 3; bases outside the gene matches: 9. Germline values: CDR1 MNHNY, CDR2 SVGAGI (reference sequence). This CDR3 spans 15 amino acids.

The chain joins TRBV10-3 to TRBJ2-7; TRBD1 agrees at 10 bases. With V trimmed by 6 bases and J by 6 bases, 8 bases remained unmatched. Germline-derived CDR1 and CDR2 are ENHRY and SYGVKD. The CDR3 loop spans 14 amino acids. The CDR3 is CAIRERTGGLEQYF. The CDR3 coding sequence is TGTGCCATCAGGGAAAGGACAGGGGGGCTCGAGCAGTACTTC.

The chain uses TRBV15 and TRBJ2-7; a possible D gene is TRBD2 (6 bases). The V gene lost 0 bases and the J gene lost 6 bases, with 18 bases spanning the gap. CDR3 size: 16 residues. The V gene's germline CDR1 is LNHNV and CDR2 YYDKDF (reference sequence). CDR3 region: CATSRDPFGGRGEQYF. In nucleotides, the CDR3 is TGTGCCACCAGCAGAGACCCTTTTGGAGGGCGAGGCGAGCAGTACTTC.